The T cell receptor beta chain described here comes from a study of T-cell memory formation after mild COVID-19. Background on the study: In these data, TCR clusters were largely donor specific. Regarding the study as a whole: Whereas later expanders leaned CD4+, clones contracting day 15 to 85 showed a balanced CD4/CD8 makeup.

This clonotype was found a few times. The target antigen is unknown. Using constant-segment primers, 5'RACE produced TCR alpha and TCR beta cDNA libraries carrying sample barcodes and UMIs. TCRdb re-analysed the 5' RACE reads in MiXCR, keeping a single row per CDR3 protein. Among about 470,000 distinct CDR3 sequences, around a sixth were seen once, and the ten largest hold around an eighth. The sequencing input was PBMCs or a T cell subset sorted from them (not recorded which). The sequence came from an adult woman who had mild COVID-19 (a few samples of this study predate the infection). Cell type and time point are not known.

In DNA, the CDR3 is TGTGCCAGCAGCCAAGAAGGGAGGGTACAGAACACTGAAGCTTTCTTT. Translating it yields CASSQEGRVQNTEAFF. The chain combines TRBV3-1 with TRBJ1-1; D is uncertain. The germline V and J ends were trimmed by 0 bases and 1 base, with 12 bases remaining between them. From germline, CDR1 is LGHDT and CDR2 YNNKEL (reference sequence). This CDR3 comprises 16 residues.